This TCR beta chain was profiled in a study of T cell changes during pregnancy in multiple sclerosis. Germline lookup yields CDR1 KGHSH and CDR2 LQKENI. The CDR3 extends over 15 amino acids. V lost 2 bases to trimming and J lost 5 bases; unmatched junction nucleotides: 5. Data came from immunoSEQ multiplex PCR; TCRdb stores just in-frame clones and leaves some out. The sample lists tens of thousands of clones, 90% occurring once. Sequenced here: peripheral blood, sampled in the second trimester of pregnancy. The source of this sequence is a female donor in good health, enrolled as a control in a pregnancy study. J is TRBJ2-1 and V is TRBV18; 8 bases map to TRBD2. The CDR3 bases are TGTGCCAGCTCACCAAGGGTAGCGGGACACAATGAGCAGTTCTTC. It codes for CASSPRVAGHNEQFF.